This TCR beta chain was identified during a study of vaccination and CD4 T cells after COVID-19 (dated by TCRdb to between 2021 and 2023). Regarding the complete study: Every convalescent patient had a positive nasal swab PCR test for SARS-CoV-2, with mild disease in several patients and severe disease in one. The convalescent cohort comprised six males and four females, including two Hispanic individuals, seven Caucasians, two Asians and one multiracial person. Participants got two doses of the Pfizer-BioNTech BNT162b2 vaccine (n=8) or two doses of the Moderna mRNA-1273 vaccine (n=2). Post-COVID blood samples were collected from convalescent patients a median of approximately 100 days after diagnosis, with a range of roughly 30 to 161 days. Post-vaccine blood samples were taken a median of roughly 72 days after the second vaccine dose, with a range of about 13 to 241 days. For stimulating the cultures, overlapping spike peptide pools were used, derived from SARS-CoV-2 as well as from the common cold coronaviruses HCoV-NL63, HCoV-OC43 and HCoV-229E. Control cultures received a CEFX viral epitope pool as the positive control, an HIV-1 Nef peptide pool as the negative control, or no peptide. In 10 COVID-19 convalescent patients and a handful of infection-naive healthy vaccine recipients, the spike-specific CD4+ TCR repertoire before mRNA vaccination was compared with the repertoire after mRNA vaccination. What the authors observed across the whole study: In convalescent patients, nearly all vaccine-specific clones (304 of 307) were found to be mono-reactive for SARS-CoV-2 spike rather than cross-reactive with common cold coronaviruses. The median number of SARS-CoV-2-reactive clonotypes rose from approximately 20 after infection to a few dozen after vaccination, but the change was not significant. Among the post-vaccine SARS-CoV-2-reactive clones in convalescent patients, a median around 90% showed up only after vaccination, which suggests vaccine-specific priming. The study included relatively few convalescent patients and did not analyze early timepoints after natural infection.

This specimen's treatment or condition label, per the study, means: approximately 9-day PBMC culture with coronavirus spike peptide pools or control peptides (ViraFEST assay). The study used the ViraFEST assay, which expanded antigen-specific T cells with peptide pools and then identified expanded clonotypes by TCR sequencing. The convalescent patients' positive SARS-CoV-2 PCR tests fell between March and December 2020, which was before the Alpha, Beta and Delta variants emerged in the United States. Each well held around 1.9 million PBMCs cultured with approximately 9.2 ug/ml peptide pools in IMDM containing approximately 5% human AB serum and 8 to 10 IU/ml IL-2. On days 3 and 7, half of the culture medium was replaced with fresh IL-2-containing medium. Once the cells had been in culture for around ten days, the EasySep CD4+ T cell isolation kit was used to isolate CD4+ T cells by negative selection. PBMCs were separated from whole blood using Ficoll-Paque Plus gradient centrifugation and then either used fresh or cryopreserved at -140C. In general, triplicate wells were set up for every culture condition.

The germline V end is reduced by 8 bases and the J end by 6 bases; junction bases left unmatched: 6. Reading the germline V gene (reference sequence) gives CDR1 DFQATT and CDR2 SNEGSKA. The CDR3 runs 13 residues from the cysteine to the phenylalanine. The entry retains the CDR3 DNA only, 39 bases that are in frame from base 1. This clonotype is medium-sized (0.01 to 0.1%) in terms of sample share. Its specific antigen is unknown. There are no base qualities to consult, and no much larger clone falls within one base. Library preparation was by PCR. TCR sequencing of DNA from cultured CD4+ T cells used the Oncomine TCR Beta short-read assay at the Johns Hopkins FTIC core. Genomic DNA was extracted from the cultured CD4+ T cells with the QIAamp micro DNA kit. Oncomine TCR Beta libraries from cultured CD4+ T cells were pooled with unique dual indexes and sequenced on an Illumina iSeq 100. As for how the authors treated the data: Non-productive sequences were removed, and CDR3s that did not start with C, did not end with F or W, or were shorter than 7 amino acids were discarded. The MANAFEST web application was used to identify antigen-specific clonotypes by comparing peptide-stimulated wells against reference wells and other culture wells. For a clone to be called positive, the clone needed an FDR below 0.05, an odds ratio above 5, and a productive frequency above 0.1% in at least two of three replicate wells. Cross-reactive clonotypes were defined as significantly expanded in both SARS-CoV-2 spike wells and at least one common cold coronavirus spike condition. Levenshtein distances (stringdist) and unrooted phylogenetic trees (ape) in R version 3.6.1 were used to assess CDR3 homology. TCRdb passed the public sequencing reads through fastp at Q25 and MiXCR, retaining productive beta sequences. Here each entry gathers all rows of one CDR3 protein and keeps the most common genes and DNA. TCRdb, not the original authors, processed these V and J calls. Within this sample are about 16,000 distinct CDR3 sequences, with about 40% of them counted one time only. Of the sample, 3.7% is held by the ten largest clones.

This chain is built from TRBV20-1 and TRBJ2-2; 10 of the junction bases match TRBD2. This TCR was recovered from a human donor who had recovered from COVID-19. Sequenced: CD4+ T cells from blood, cultured in vitro. The DNA sequence follows: TGCAGTTCAAGCGGGAGGGCCCCCGGGGAGCTGTTTTTT. It is translated as CSSSGRAPGELFF.